The subject of this entry is one T cell receptor (beta chain). These data belong to a study of blood T cell repertoires in COVID-19. Study details: Collection of acute and convalescent COVID-19 samples took place in the United States, Italy and Spain.

Only in-frame clones appear in the TCRdb table, and some are missing; sequencing was by immunoSEQ multiplex PCR. The table has some 120,000 clones, almost 85% seen once. Per germline, CDR1 SGDLS and CDR2 YYNGEE. Trimming took off 0 bases at V and 5 bases at J, with 12 bases between the two ends. The CDR3 consists of 14 residues. The source is a man between 65 and 80 years old with active or convalescent COVID-19. The material sequenced was peripheral blood. This chain joins TRBV9 and TRBJ2-7, with D possibly being TRBD1 (6 bases). In DNA, the CDR3 is TGTGCCAGCAGCGTAGGGCCCAGGGGAGACGAGCAGTACTTC. Translation: CASSVGPRGDEQYF.